This T cell receptor beta chain was sequenced for a study of control samples from healthy donors and cancer patients. CDR1 and CDR2 (germline): LNHNV, YYDKDF (reference sequence). CDR3 length: 14 amino acids. Trimming pared 9 bases from V and 2 bases from J, leaving 14 bases between. Clones were read by immunoSEQ multiplex PCR, and TCRdb kept only the in-frame ones, dropping some. The repertoire holds 390,000 or so clones, 90% seen once, with roughly 6.4% in the top ten. This clonotype originated in a man aged 40-49 years with head and neck cancer. The chain links TRBV15 to TRBJ2-1; either TRBD1 or TRBD2 may fit D (6 bases each). Sequences were obtained from PBMCs. This chain's CDR3 is CATAPGAAYNEQFF. The CDR3 DNA follows: TGTGCCACGGCTCCGGGGGCCGCCTACAATGAGCAGTTCTTC.